Following are 24 T cell receptor beta chains from one sample sequenced in a study of cytomegalovirus exposure and HLA in healthy donors. 13 Jbeta primers and 60 Vbeta primers were used for the PCR. Clones were sequenced by immunoSEQ multiplex PCR, and TCRdb holds only the in-frame ones, with some missing. The repertoire holds 80,000 to 95,000 clones, with around 79% as singletons. Specimen: PBMCs. The receptors were gathered from a female donor in good health and CMV-seronegative.

This clone showed up just once. The gene calls are TRBV7-9 and TRBJ2-7, with 8 bases fitting TRBD2. CDR1 and CDR2 from the germline V gene are SEHNR and FQNEAQ (reference sequence). Germline trimming cut 3 bases from V and 5 bases from J; bases unmatched to any gene: 9. This CDR3 contains 15 residues. The CDR3 sequence: CASSFPSGGNNEQYF. CDR3 DNA sequence: TGTGCCAGCAGCTTTCCTTCGGGGGGGAATAACGAGCAGTACTTC.

The V gene is TRBV29-1, the J gene TRBJ2-5; perhaps TRBD1 as D (6 bases). CDR1 and CDR2 (germline): SQVTM, ANQGSEA. The CDR3 has 13 amino acids. With 5 bases removed from V and 5 bases from J, the gap between germline ends came to 15 bases. In nucleotides, the CDR3 is TGCAGCGTTAAGGGACACCTTAGGGAGACCCAGTACTTC. Its translation is CSVKGHLRETQYF.

The chain couples TRBV4-3 to TRBJ2-1, with D possibly being TRBD2 (5 bases). The V gene's germline CDR1 is LGHNA and CDR2 YSLEER. This CDR3 is built from 15 residues. V dropped 1 base and J dropped 0 bases, with 7 bases sitting between them. CDR3 sequence (DNA): TGCGCCAGCAGCCAAGCTGGGAGCTCCTACAATGAGCAGTTCTTC. It encodes CASSQAGSSYNEQFF.

The count of this clone is one. The junction does not match germline at one end; this may be a read error. The CDR3 protein is CASSFNTQNSPLHF. The CDR3 coding sequence is TGTGCCAGCAGCTTTAACACACAGAATTCACCCCTCCATTTT. The chain joins TRBV5-4 to TRBJ1-6, with D hard to call. The germline V gene has CDR1 SGHNT and CDR2 YYREEE (reference sequence). This CDR3 is 14 amino acids long.

Remarks on this clone: At one end, the junction sequence differs from germline, possibly due to a read error. V usage is TRBV30 and J usage is TRBJ2-6, with D possibly matching TRBD1 (5 bases). The CDR3 sequence is 16 residues long. The germline CDR1 and CDR2 sequences are GTSNPN and SVGIG (reference sequence). This chain's CDR3 is CAWKKGGSSGADVLTF. For the CDR3, the DNA is TGTGCCTGGAAAAAGGGCGGATCCTCTGGGGCCGACGTCCTGACTTTC.

The J gene is TRBJ1-2, the V gene TRBV5-6; 8 nucleotides align to TRBD1. The CDR3 is 14 residues long. J gave up 5 bases and V 5 bases, and 8 bases lay outside the gene matches. In germline, CDR1 is SGHDT, CDR2 YYEEEE. The DNA of the CDR3 is TGTGCCAGCAGTAGTGGACAGGGTAATTATGGCTACACCTTC. This sequence encodes CASSSGQGNYGYTF.

This clone has a handful of counts. The chain uses TRBV5-1 and TRBJ2-5; TRBD2 might be the D (6 bases). The J call may be wrong; the DNA end is better matched by TRBJ2-7. The CDR3 length is 14 residues. Germline V lookup: CDR1 SGHRS, CDR2 YFSETQ. CDR3 sequence (DNA): TGCGCCAGCAGCGACCGGAGGGGAAACTACGAGCAGTACTTC. Translating it yields CASSDRRGNYEQYF.

This clone was counted only a few times. The V call is TRBV6-1, the J call TRBJ1-5; D perhaps matches TRBD1 (5 bases). CDR3 length: 13 amino acids. V shed 6 bases and J shed 4 bases, with 10 bases lying between them. Looked up from germline, CDR1 is MNHNS and CDR2 is SASEGT. As DNA, the CDR3 is TGTGCCAGCAGAACAGGAGCAAATCAGCCCCAGCATTTT. It translates to CASRTGANQPQHF.

This rearrangement joins TRBV4-3 to TRBJ1-1; 11 bases are shared with TRBD1. Germline assignment: CDR1 LGHNA and CDR2 YSLEER. The CDR3 sequence is 17 residues long. V was clipped by 0 bases and J by 4 bases; unmatched bases: 7. CDR3 bases: TGCGCCAGCAGCCAAGATGTTCCCGGGACAGGGGGCACTGAAGCTTTCTTT. Its translation is CASSQDVPGTGGTEAFF.

The rearrangement uses TRBV19 and TRBJ2-3, with D tentatively TRBD1 (5 bases). Trimming took off 5 bases at V and 0 bases at J, with 9 bases between the two ends. The CDR3 has 14 amino acids. Germline loops: CDR1 LNHDA, CDR2 SQIVND (reference sequence). As DNA, the CDR3 is TGTGCCAGTAGTGGGGCTACTAGCACAGATACGCAGTATTTT. The encoded protein is CASSGATSTDTQYF.

The table lists this clone with a count of one. This rearrangement joins TRBV28 to TRBJ2-7; no reliable D call. The CDR3 runs to 11 residues. Trimming took off 2 bases at V and 4 bases at J, with 3 bases between the two ends. Germline V gives CDR1 MDHEN, CDR2 SYDVKM. The chain's CDR3 is CASSLQYEQYF. DNA of the CDR3: TGTGCCAGCAGTTTACAGTACGAGCAGTACTTC.

The chain employs TRBV15 and TRBJ1-3; D is unclear. V lost 0 bases, J lost 0 bases, and 12 bases lay in between. Germline V CDR1 and CDR2: LNHNV, YYDKDF (reference sequence). There are 17 residues in the CDR3. The CDR3 region is CATSRELSRLSGNTIYF. The DNA for the CDR3 is TGTGCCACCAGCAGAGAACTCTCCAGACTCTCTGGAAACACCATATATTTT.

The chain recombines TRBV18 with TRBJ1-1, with 8 nucleotides matching TRBD1. The CDR3 sequence is 14 residues long. Germline CDR1 and CDR2: KGHSH and LQKENI. V trimming: 6 bases; J trimming: 1 base; junction bases outside the gene matches: 4. The CDR3 DNA reads as TGTGCCAGCTCTCCTGACAGGGGGAACACTGAAGCTTTCTTT. Amino acid sequence: CASSPDRGNTEAFF. Full variable domain (outside the CDR3, taken from reference TRBV18 and TRBJ1-1): NAGVMQNPRHLVRRRGQEARLRCSPMKGHSHVYWYRQLPEEGLKFMVYLQKENIIDESGMPKERFSAEFPKEGPSILRIQQVVRGDSAAYFCASSPDRGNTEAFFGQGTRLTVV.

In this sample, this clone turned up once. This chain uses TRBV6-1 with TRBJ2-7, with 7 bases identical to TRBD1. V was clipped by 11 bases and J by 3 bases; unmatched bases: 7. This CDR3 region has 12 residues. The germline gives CDR1 MNHNS, CDR2 SASEGT. CDR3 residues: CACRDRNYEQYF. CDR3 DNA sequence: TGTGCCTGCCGGGACAGAAACTACGAGCAGTACTTC.

The chain carries TRBV4-3 and TRBJ1-4; D not resolved. The CDR3 is 15 residues long. V shed 1 base and J shed 0 bases, with 6 bases lying between them. Germline V gene data show CDR1 as LGHNA and CDR2 as YSLEER. In DNA form, the CDR3 reads TGCGCCAGCAGCCAAGGGGCATCAACTAATGAAAAACTGTTTTTT. This encodes CASSQGASTNEKLFF.

This chain links TRBV1 with TRBJ2-1; the D call TRBD2 from the table was never checked on the DNA. TRBV1 is described as a pseudogene. The CDR3 is 8 amino acids. The CDR3 loop reads CTSSRRFF. The CDR3 nucleotides are TGCACCAGCAGCCGTAGGTTCTTC.

This clone was found a few times. V and J are TRBV13 and TRBJ2-5; 14 nucleotides agree with TRBD2. The V segment lost 1 base and the J segment 5 bases; nucleotides outside the gene matches: 6. The CDR3 loop spans 17 amino acids. Germline V gene lookup returns CDR1 PRHDT and CDR2 FYEKMQ (reference sequence). The CDR3 coding sequence is TGTGCCAGCAGCTTAGTGGGACTAGCGGGAGTGGAGGAGACCCAGTACTTC. It codes for CASSLVGLAGVEETQYF.

The CDR3 loop is CASSPGTGGVSAEQYF. For the CDR3, the DNA is TGTGCCAGCTCACCGGGGACAGGGGGCGTGTCGGCCGAGCAGTACTTC. The chain is built from TRBV18 and TRBJ2-7; 12 bases are a match to TRBD1. Germline assignment: CDR1 KGHSH and CDR2 LQKENI. CDR3 length: 16 amino acids. V lost 3 bases to trimming and J lost 6 bases; unmatched junction nucleotides: 9. The entire variable domain, with the rest obtained from reference TRBV18 and TRBJ2-7, is as follows: NAGVMQNPRHLVRRRGQEARLRCSPMKGHSHVYWYRQLPEEGLKFMVYLQKENIIDESGMPKERFSAEFPKEGPSILRIQQVVRGDSAAYFCASSPGTGGVSAEQYFGPGTRLTVT.

The rearrangement joins TRBV2 to TRBJ1-1, with unresolved D. Per the germline V gene, CDR1 is SNHLY and CDR2 is FYNNEI. The V end was cut by 3 bases, the J end by 2 bases, with 13 bases between. The CDR3 has 15 amino acids. The CDR3 sequence is CASSDWRLGNTEAFF. For the CDR3, the DNA is TGTGCCAGCAGTGATTGGAGACTAGGAAACACTGAAGCTTTCTTT.

This clone was seen only once. This sequence joins TRBV30 and TRBJ2-6; unclear D gene. The CDR3 has 14 amino acids. Per germline, CDR1 GTSNPN and CDR2 SVGIG (reference sequence). V dropped 3 bases and J dropped 0 bases, with 6 bases sitting between them. CDR3 sequence: CAWSSASGANVLTF. In DNA, the CDR3 is TGTGCCTGGAGCAGCGCCTCTGGGGCCAACGTCCTGACTTTC.

This clone was observed a handful of times. The gene calls are TRBV30 and TRBJ2-5, with TRBD2 matching 10 bases. This CDR3 comprises 14 residues. The germline V gene has CDR1 GTSNPN and CDR2 SVGIG (reference sequence). V lost 4 bases, J lost 1 base, and 3 bases stayed unmatched. CDR3 protein: CAWISGGIQETQYF. In nucleotides, the CDR3 is TGTGCCTGGATTAGCGGGGGGATCCAAGAGACCCAGTACTTC.

The chain has TRBV7-6 and TRBJ1-5; 9 nucleotides match TRBD1. This CDR3 comprises 14 residues. In germline, CDR1 is SGHVS, CDR2 FNYEAQ. The V and J ends lost 5 bases and 4 bases, in that order; junction bases with no gene match: 3. The chain's CDR3 is CASSPGQGNQPQHF. CDR3 nucleotides: TGTGCCAGCAGCCCGGGACAGGGTAATCAGCCCCAGCATTTT.

The chain carries TRBV19 and TRBJ2-7; TRBD2 agrees at 15 bases. With V trimmed by 7 bases and J by 4 bases, 11 bases remained unmatched. This CDR3 region has 17 residues. Germline V gene lookup returns CDR1 LNHDA and CDR2 SQIVND (reference sequence). Here the CDR3 DNA reads TGTGCCAGTACCGGACTAGCGGGAGGGCCCTCTCAATACGAGCAGTACTTC. Amino acid sequence: CASTGLAGGPSQYEQYF.

The rearrangement joins TRBV6-5 to TRBJ2-7; TRBD1 agrees at 10 bases. The CDR3 has 15 residues. The V gene end was trimmed by 2 bases and the J gene end by 2 bases; junction bases not matched to a gene: 3. Germline V gene data show CDR1 as MNHEY and CDR2 as SVGAGI. The DNA of the CDR3 is TGTGCCAGCAGTTACAGGGACAGGGGCCCCTACGAGCAGTACTTC. Protein sequence: CASSYRDRGPYEQYF.